This T cell receptor (beta chain) was identified in a study of radiotherapy plus CTLA-4 blockade in lung cancer. The wider study: For 15% to 20% of patients, objective responses occurred, and around 31% had disease control.

Patients in the study, people with chemo-refractory metastatic non-small-cell lung cancer, received focal radiation plus ipilimumab CTLA-4 blockade. The data were produced by immunoSEQ multiplex PCR, yet TCRdb's version contains in-frame clones alone and is incomplete. The sample includes 120,000 or so clones, approximately 80% of them seen just once. Comments on this clone: What it recognizes is unknown.

Study-wide points: Per reports, early blood T cell clone dynamics, plus interferon-beta, forecast response most strongly. Following radiotherapy plus ipilimumab, tumor-derived TCR clones expanded in the blood.

The CDR3 sequence is 15 residues long. With 5 bases clipped from V and 6 bases from J, the junction kept 11 bases outside the gene matches. Per the germline V gene, CDR1 is MDHEN and CDR2 is SYDVKM. V is TRBV28 and J is TRBJ2-7, with 9 bases identical to TRBD2. The TCR originated in a human donor with non-small cell lung cancer who had a partial response to radiotherapy plus ipilimumab. The sample in question was peripheral blood, obtained from a patient treated with radiotherapy plus ipilimumab. CDR3 DNA sequence: TGTGCCAGCAGTCCCCTCAGCGGGAGGATGAGCGAGCAGTACTTC. As protein: CASSPLSGRMSEQYF.